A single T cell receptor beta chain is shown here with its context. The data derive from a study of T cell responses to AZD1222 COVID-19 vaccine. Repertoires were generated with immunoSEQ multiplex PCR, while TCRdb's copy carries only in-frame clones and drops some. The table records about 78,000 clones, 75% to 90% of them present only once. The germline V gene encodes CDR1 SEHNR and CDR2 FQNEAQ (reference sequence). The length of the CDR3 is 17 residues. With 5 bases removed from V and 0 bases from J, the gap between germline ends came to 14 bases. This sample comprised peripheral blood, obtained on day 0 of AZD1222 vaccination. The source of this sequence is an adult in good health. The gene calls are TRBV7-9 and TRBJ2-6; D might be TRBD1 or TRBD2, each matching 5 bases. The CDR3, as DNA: TGTGCCAGCAGCCCCTTGAGGGGCCGCTCTGGGGCCAACGTCCTGACTTTC. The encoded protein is CASSPLRGRSGANVLTF. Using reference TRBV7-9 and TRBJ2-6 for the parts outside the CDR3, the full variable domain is DTGVSQNPRHKITKRGQNVTFRCDPISEHNRLYWYRQTLGQGPEFLTYFQNEAQLEKSRLLSDRFSAERPKGSFSTLEIQRTEQGDSAMYLCASSPLRGRSGANVLTFGAGSRLTVL.